Listed here are 21 T cell receptor beta chains from one sample, sequenced in a study of shared clonotypes between healthy human individuals. Profiled with immunoSEQ multiplex PCR; TCRdb holds only in-frame clones, not every one. Among roughly 2.5 million clones listed, more than 90% were seen once. Sequencing used naive CD4+ T cells sorted from blood. Sample subset: CD45RA+ positively selected. Source of these receptors: a man younger than 35 in good health.

The sample holds one count of this clone. J is TRBJ1-2 and V is TRBV9, with TRBD1 matching 7 bases. The CDR3 runs to 13 residues. The J segment lost 7 bases and the V segment lost 4 bases, leaving 7 bases of the junction unmatched. Per germline, CDR1 SGDLS and CDR2 YYNGEE. The CDR3 DNA is TGTGCCAGCAGCTCACAAGGACAGGTTGGCTACACCTTC. Encoded protein: CASSSQGQVGYTF.

The V gene is TRBV4-1, the J gene TRBJ1-2; no firm D call. The CDR3 consists of 15 residues. Germline CDR1 reads MGHRA; CDR2 reads YSYEKL. V lost 0 bases and J lost 3, with 11 bases in between. The CDR3 region is CASSQDGVADYGYTF. CDR3 bases: TGCGCCAGCAGCCAAGACGGTGTCGCGGACTATGGCTACACCTTC.

Comment on this clone: Other DNA sequences in this specimen translate into the identical CDR3. The rearrangement joins TRBV27 to TRBJ1-5, with 10 bases aligning to TRBD1. With 6 bases clipped from V and 7 bases from J, the junction kept 6 bases outside the gene matches. The CDR3 loop spans 14 amino acids. Germline lookup yields CDR1 MNHEY and CDR2 SMNVEV (reference sequence). The CDR3 loop reads CASSLRQGAQPQHF. CDR3 coding DNA: TGTGCCAGCAGCTTGCGACAGGGGGCCCAGCCCCAGCATTTT.

The V and J genes are TRBV18 and TRBJ1-4; no clear D gene. V shed 0 bases and J shed 5 bases, with 13 bases lying between them. CDR1 and CDR2 from the germline V gene are KGHSH and LQKENI. The CDR3 contains 16 residues. The CDR3 coding sequence is TGTGCCAGCTCACCACCGAATTTCCCCCCGAATGAAAAACTGTTTTTT. Its protein is CASSPPNFPPNEKLFF.

The rearrangement joins TRBV7-2 to TRBJ2-7; D perhaps matches TRBD1 (5 bases). V shed 4 bases and J shed 0 bases, with 10 bases lying between them. This CDR3 is built from 14 residues. The germline V gene encodes CDR1 SGHTA and CDR2 FQGNSA. CDR3 sequence reads: CASSSQGSSYEQYF. CDR3 coding DNA: TGTGCCAGCAGCTCCCAGGGAAGCTCCTACGAGCAGTACTTC.

This clone showed up just once. V gene TRBV28 combines with J gene TRBJ1-6; TRBD1 might be the D (5 bases). Germline V gene lookup returns CDR1 MDHEN and CDR2 SYDVKM. The CDR3 sequence is 12 residues long. Trimming cost V 0 bases and J 11 bases, with 5 bases left between them. DNA of the CDR3: TGTGCCAGCAGTTTATGGGGACCACCCCTCCACTTT. Translated: CASSLWGPPLHF.

The J gene is TRBJ2-5, the V gene TRBV10-3, with 10 bases fitting TRBD2. V trimming: 10 bases; J trimming: 1 base; junction bases outside the gene matches: 3. CDR1 and CDR2 from the germline V gene are ENHRY and SYGVKD. The CDR3 is 13 amino acids. CDR3 amino acids: CATLAGGQETQYF. CDR3 nucleotides: TGTGCCACGTTAGCGGGGGGCCAAGAGACCCAGTACTTC.

J is TRBJ1-5 and V is TRBV10-2, with D tentatively TRBD1 (6 bases). CDR1 and CDR2 (germline): WSHSY, SAAADI. The CDR3 contains 13 residues. Deletions cut 10 bases from V and 1 base from J, with 11 bases between. The CDR3 protein is CATDDRSNQPQHF. CDR3 nucleotides: TGCGCCACCGATGACAGGAGCAATCAGCCCCAGCATTTT.

Turning to this clone: The junction does not match germline at one end; this may be a read error. CDR3 loop: CASSEQLGTGGLNF. CDR3 nucleotides: TGTGCCAGCAGTGAACAACTCGGGACAGGGGGCCTGAACTTC. V gene TRBV6-1 combines with J gene TRBJ1-2; 12 bases line up with TRBD1. The CDR3 totals 14 residues. The germline V gene encodes CDR1 MNHNS and CDR2 SASEGT.

The rearrangement joins TRBV9 to TRBJ2-1; 8 bases are shared with TRBD2. The CDR3 runs to 14 residues. Germline CDR1 SGDLS, CDR2 YYNGEE. The trim removed 3 bases at V and 6 bases at J, leaving 5 bases unmatched. The CDR3 DNA sequence: TGTGCCAGCAGCGCCACCGGGACTAGCAATGAGCAGTTCTTC. This codes for CASSATGTSNEQFF.

The chain joins TRBV30 to TRBJ1-6, with D unclear. Germline-derived CDR1 and CDR2 are GTSNPN and SVGIG (reference sequence). V was trimmed by 4 bases and J by 3 bases, leaving 7 bases between them. The CDR3 totals 13 residues. The CDR3 DNA reads as TGTGCCTGGAAAGTGAGCTATAATTCACCCCTCCACTTT. It is translated as CAWKVSYNSPLHF.

The rearrangement links TRBV4-1 to TRBJ1-4; unclear D gene. From germline, CDR1 is MGHRA and CDR2 YSYEKL. The CDR3 is 12 residues long. Trimming cost V 5 bases and J 7 bases, with 8 bases left between them. Written as DNA, the CDR3 is TGCGCCAGCAGCTGGATGGGTGAAAAACTGTTTTTT. Amino acid sequence: CASSWMGEKLFF.

This rearrangement joins TRBV27 to TRBJ2-5, with D possibly TRBD2 on 6 matching bases. Per germline, CDR1 MNHEY and CDR2 SMNVEV (reference sequence). With 1 base removed from V and 4 bases from J, the gap between germline ends came to 10 bases. The CDR3 consists of 14 residues. CDR3 sequence (DNA): TGTGCCAGCAGTTTATTTGGGGGGATAGAGACCCAGTACTTC. Its translation is CASSLFGGIETQYF.

About this clone itself: In the same sample, other DNA sequences code for this CDR3. The chain combines TRBV11-3 with TRBJ2-3; D tentatively reads TRBD1 or TRBD2 (5 bases each). The CDR3 spans 15 residues. V dropped 1 base and J dropped 2 bases, with 10 bases sitting between them. Germline values: CDR1 SGHNT, CDR2 YENEEA. The CDR3 region has the DNA TGTGCCAGCAGCTTAGGAGGGGAAGACACAGATACGCAGTATTTT. Translating it yields CASSLGGEDTDTQYF.

V and J are TRBV7-9 and TRBJ2-5; unclear D gene. V was trimmed by 5 bases and J by 5 bases, leaving 18 bases between them. This CDR3 has 15 residues. Germline lookup yields CDR1 SEHNR and CDR2 FQNEAQ (reference sequence). CDR3 amino acids: CASSLSPGHSETQYF. CDR3 coding DNA: TGTGCCAGCAGCCTTTCTCCCGGGCATTCGGAGACCCAGTACTTC.

The chain uses TRBV4-1 and TRBJ2-7; a possible D gene is TRBD2 (6 bases). V was cut by 3 bases and J by 7 bases, with 7 bases left in between. The germline gives CDR1 MGHRA, CDR2 YSYEKL. The CDR3 sequence is 11 residues long. The CDR3 loop reads CASSQEGEQYF. For the CDR3, the DNA is TGCGCCAGCAGCCAGGAGGGGGAGCAGTACTTC.

This rearrangement joins TRBV25-1 to TRBJ2-3, with unresolved D. This CDR3 has 16 amino acids. V was clipped by 3 bases and J by 1 base, with 14 bases between them. In germline, CDR1 is MGHDK, CDR2 SYGVNS. CDR3 loop: CASSESGLAGTDTQYF. Written as DNA, the CDR3 is TGTGCCAGCAGTGAGTCGGGTTTGGCTGGCACAGATACGCAGTATTTT.

This chain uses TRBV10-3 with TRBJ2-1; 7 bases agree with TRBD2. With V trimmed by 5 bases and J by 2 bases, 6 bases remained unmatched. The CDR3 totals 15 residues. Germline-derived CDR1 and CDR2 are ENHRY and SYGVKD. CDR3 sequence: CAISPSGNAYNEQFF. DNA for the CDR3: TGTGCCATCAGTCCAAGCGGGAATGCCTACAATGAGCAGTTCTTC.

The chain joins TRBV7-2 to TRBJ2-1, with D possibly TRBD2 on 5 matching bases. V lost 5 bases and J lost 8, with 19 bases in between. Germline CDR1 SGHTA, CDR2 FQGNSA. The CDR3 loop spans 15 amino acids. The CDR3 DNA follows: TGTGCCAGCAGCCCCACTAGAATCCAAAACGATGAGCAGTTCTTC. It translates to CASSPTRIQNDEQFF.

The chain has TRBV21-1 and TRBJ2-7. TRBV21-1 is recorded as a pseudogene. The length of the CDR3 is 13 residues. CDR3 sequence: CASSKKRGSEQYF. The CDR3 nucleotides are TGTGCCAGCAGCAAAAAGAGGGGTTCCGAGCAGTACTTC.

The V gene is TRBV7-8, the J gene TRBJ2-5; 8 nucleotides agree with TRBD1. CDR1 is SGHVS and CDR2 is FQNEAQ in the germline V gene. This CDR3 spans 15 amino acids. V dropped 6 bases and J dropped 4; count of bases not matched to a gene: 10. The CDR3 region is CASRRPGQARETQYF. Here the CDR3 DNA reads TGTGCCAGCAGAAGACCGGGACAGGCAAGAGAGACCCAGTACTTC.